This T cell receptor beta chain was captured by sequencing in a study of tumor-infiltrating lymphocytes in primary liver carcinoma. In the study overall: Patients, male and female, were 30 to 69 years old. Samples yielded about 3.65 to 7.5 million productive TCRbeta reads, similar across tissue types. Findings and caveats of the study: Relative to tumor region pairs, the tumor-adjacent and tumor-blood pairs showed overlap that was lower.

Each 20-30 mg portion of unsorted bulk tissue served as the source for co-extraction of RNA and DNA. As to this clonotype: As yet, its antigen is unknown. At one end, the junction sequence differs from germline, possibly due to a read error.

Researchers generated TCR beta cDNA from roughly 500 ng of total RNA, relying on a constant-region primer. Library construction for TCR beta comprised three nested multiplex PCR rounds performed with slightly modified ARM-PCR. The opening two PCR rounds, approximately 10 cycles each, paired TRBV1-TRBV30 forward primers with a C-beta reverse primer. TCRdb used MiXCR to reprocess the multiplex PCR reads, holding one entry per CDR3 protein. This table has approximately 73,000 distinct CDR3 sequences, about two thirds appearing once. Looked up from germline, CDR1 is MNHNS and CDR2 is SASEGT. The CDR3 is 15 residues long.

The clonotype originates from an older woman with primary liver carcinoma and hepatitis B virus infection. The sequenced sample consisted of liver tumor tissue from sampling region 4. As for subset: tumor region T4, right-lateral pole. The rearrangement uses TRBV6-1 and TRBJ2-2, with D maybe TRBD2 (5 bases). The CDR3 DNA reads as TGTGCCAGCAGTTTCTTGGAGAGATGCACCGGGGAGCTGTTTTTC. It is translated as CASSFLERCTGELFF.